The rows below give T cell receptor beta chains drawn from one sample of a study of vaccination and CD4 T cells after COVID-19. Which antigens these TCRs recognize remains unknown. TCRdb reprocessed the PCR reads via MiXCR and lists one record per CDR3 protein. Seen here are fewer than 15,000 distinct CDR3 sequences, 40% to 50% observed once, and the top ten hold 26%. The material sequenced was cultured CD4+ T cells from blood, taken after SARS-CoV-2 vaccination. Receptor source: a human donor with COVID-19. The conserved cysteine and the conserved F or W are not part of the CDR3 here. The D gene is left open where the match is weak.

j_call: TRBJ1-6
v_call: TRBV11-3
d_call: .
cdr3_aa: ASSLDSRAGSPLH

j_call: TRBJ2-3
v_call: TRBV20-1
d_call: TRBD2
cdr3_aa: SARRGGKEHTQY

j_call: TRBJ2-4
v_call: TRBV20-1
d_call: .
cdr3_aa: SARDGGSVAKNIQY

j_call: TRBJ2-2
v_call: TRBV5-1
d_call: TRBD1
cdr3_aa: ASSRTGVVTNTGELF

j_call: TRBJ2-5
v_call: TRBV2
d_call: .
cdr3_aa: ASSEEGWGTQY

j_call: TRBJ2-3
v_call: TRBV11-3
d_call: .
cdr3_aa: ASSLLVGKADTQY

j_call: TRBJ1-1
v_call: TRBV6-1
d_call: .
cdr3_aa: ASSGRNKGGTEAF

j_call: TRBJ2-1
v_call: TRBV11-2
d_call: .
cdr3_aa: ASSLRPTSTQSERNEQF

j_call: TRBJ1-2
v_call: TRBV29-1
d_call: .
cdr3_aa: SVGRPGSYT

j_call: TRBJ2-1
v_call: TRBV5-4
d_call: .
cdr3_aa: ASSSLVYNEQF

j_call: TRBJ2-7
v_call: TRBV27
d_call: .
cdr3_aa: ASSRLPQGYTYEQY

j_call: TRBJ1-4
v_call: TRBV12-3/TRBV12-4
d_call: TRBD1
cdr3_aa: ASSSRDRDKLF

j_call: TRBJ2-1
v_call: TRBV11-2
d_call: .
cdr3_aa: ASSYQLTGYNEQF

j_call: TRBJ2-4
v_call: TRBV2
d_call: TRBD1
cdr3_aa: AAGQGRDIQY

j_call: TRBJ2-5
v_call: TRBV5-4
d_call: .
cdr3_aa: ASSLEQRTIHETQY

j_call: TRBJ1-5
v_call: TRBV19
d_call: TRBD1
cdr3_aa: ASSIHRGNQPQH

j_call: TRBJ2-7
v_call: TRBV28
d_call: .
cdr3_aa: ASSFSGRNYEQY

j_call: TRBJ1-5
v_call: TRBV24-1
d_call: .
cdr3_aa: ATSESYSNQPQH

j_call: TRBJ2-2
v_call: TRBV14
d_call: TRBD2
cdr3_aa: ASSQRGGGAAGELF

j_call: TRBJ1-3
v_call: TRBV19
d_call: .
cdr3_aa: ASSPSVGAIY

j_call: TRBJ2-3
v_call: TRBV5-1
d_call: .
cdr3_aa: ASSRDLSTDTQY

j_call: TRBJ1-5
v_call: TRBV6-1
d_call: .
cdr3_aa: ASSTGFSNQPQH

j_call: TRBJ1-2
v_call: TRBV12-3/TRBV12-4
d_call: .
cdr3_aa: ASSFGPATNYGYT

j_call: TRBJ2-7
v_call: TRBV7-2
d_call: TRBD1
cdr3_aa: ASSPMGQPYEQY

j_call: TRBJ2-2
v_call: TRBV20-1
d_call: TRBD1
cdr3_aa: SVRQGRSGTGELF

j_call: TRBJ2-1
v_call: TRBV20-1
d_call: .
cdr3_aa: SARVGSGAEQF

j_call: TRBJ2-7
v_call: TRBV11-2
d_call: .
cdr3_aa: ASSLWQGYEQY

j_call: TRBJ1-2
v_call: TRBV7-2
d_call: .
cdr3_aa: ASGPNRGGGYGYT

j_call: TRBJ2-7
v_call: TRBV20-1
d_call: .
cdr3_aa: SAKGPEQY

j_call: TRBJ2-3
v_call: TRBV27
d_call: .
cdr3_aa: ASSAPVGGFTDTQY

j_call: TRBJ1-5
v_call: TRBV19
d_call: .
cdr3_aa: ASILVAGNQPQH

j_call: TRBJ2-5
v_call: TRBV6-5
d_call: TRBD2
cdr3_aa: ASSYSAGGQETQY

j_call: TRBJ2-3
v_call: TRBV19
d_call: TRBD2
cdr3_aa: ASSIGSSGGAPDTQY

j_call: TRBJ1-3
v_call: TRBV19
d_call: TRBD1
cdr3_aa: ASAGTGNTGNTIY

j_call: TRBJ2-3
v_call: TRBV9
d_call: .
cdr3_aa: ASSVAAGPTDTQY

j_call: TRBJ2-3
v_call: TRBV6-1
d_call: .
cdr3_aa: ASSINGGGADTQY

j_call: TRBJ1-5
v_call: TRBV20-1
d_call: .
cdr3_aa: SASTSRFNQPQH

j_call: TRBJ1-6
v_call: TRBV6-1
d_call: .
cdr3_aa: ASQGDVNSPLH

j_call: TRBJ2-7
v_call: TRBV20-1
d_call: TRBD2
cdr3_aa: SARDTASGGTEQY

j_call: TRBJ2-1
v_call: TRBV5-4
d_call: TRBD1
cdr3_aa: ASSRPGQLDNEQF

j_call: TRBJ2-2
v_call: TRBV24-1
d_call: .
cdr3_aa: ATSESPPEGTGELF

j_call: TRBJ2-6
v_call: TRBV20-1
d_call: TRBD1
cdr3_aa: SAVRTGLSGANVLT

j_call: TRBJ1-5
v_call: TRBV6-1
d_call: .
cdr3_aa: ASSEGQAQH

j_call: TRBJ1-2
v_call: TRBV28
d_call: .
cdr3_aa: ASARQNYGYT

j_call: TRBJ2-7
v_call: TRBV7-2
d_call: .
cdr3_aa: ASSPALARPEQY

j_call: TRBJ2-5
v_call: TRBV2
d_call: TRBD1
cdr3_aa: ASSETGTEKTQY

j_call: TRBJ1-5
v_call: TRBV12-3/TRBV12-4
d_call: TRBD1
cdr3_aa: ASRTGGNQPQH

j_call: TRBJ2-5
v_call: TRBV9
d_call: TRBD2
cdr3_aa: ASSEAPGGADRETQY